The subject of this entry is one T cell receptor beta chain. Its antigen remains unidentified. All of the isolated RNA was reverse transcribed, so expressed TCRB transcripts were sequenced. It was found that naive, central memory and regulatory T cell samples averaged roughly 3.5 million reads. Sequencing used immunoSEQ multiplex PCR; TCRdb keeps in-frame clones, though not all of them. In the table there are some 900,000 clones, roughly 17% of which are singletons. This sample stems from a study of beta chain features in type 1 diabetes. General study results and limits: Type 1 diabetes patients showed fewer insertions and more deletions at VDJ junctions.

Germline V gene lookup returns CDR1 MDHEN and CDR2 SYDVKM. The V segment lost 4 bases and the J segment 10 bases; nucleotides outside the gene matches: 16. The CDR3 has 18 amino acids. The sequenced sample was naive CD4+ T cells from blood. The TCR sequence derives from a woman between 18 and 29 years old in good health. This chain joins TRBV28 and TRBJ2-1; 13 nucleotides agree with TRBD2. The CDR3 is CASSSTSPTSGRAMEQFF. For the CDR3, the DNA is TGTGCCAGCAGTTCGACGTCCCCCACTAGCGGGAGGGCCATGGAGCAGTTCTTC.